This is a list of T cell receptor beta chains from one sample in a study of PD-1 blockade in classical Hodgkin lymphoma. Generated by immunoSEQ multiplex PCR, the TCRdb table keeps only in-frame clones and is missing some. The repertoire consists of 35,000 or so clones, with around 76% occurring once and the leading ten covering 15% to 20%. Here the sequenced sample was peripheral blood mononuclear cells (PBMCs), taken before the second cycle of nivolumab. These receptors all stem from a human donor with classical Hodgkin lymphoma. Each CDR3 is given with its conserved first and last residue. The order of the fields is clone size, J gene, V gene, D gene, CDR3 DNA, CDR3 protein. D genes are given only for firm matches. Rows give clone size only sometimes, using once, few, many, or a class for an expanded clone.

>NA|TRBJ2-7|TRBV2|NA
TGTGCCAGCAGTCTTCTCTACGAGCAGTACTTC
CASSLLYEQYF
>NA|TRBJ2-3|TRBV5-4|NA
TGTGCCAGCAGCTGGGGGGCCCAGGGTACGCAGTATTTT
CASSWGAQGTQYF
>NA|TRBJ2-7|TRBV7-2|TRBD1
TGTGCCAGCAGGGATGGGACAGGGAGCTCCTACGAGCAGTACTTC
CASRDGTGSSYEQYF
>NA|TRBJ2-3|TRBV2|TRBD2
TGTGCCAGCGCAGGACTAGCGCCGACAGATACGCAGTATTTT
CASAGLAPTDTQYF
>NA|TRBJ2-5|TRBV5-1|NA
TGCGCCAGCAGCTATTCAGGGGGGAGGAGAGAGACCCAGTACTTC
CASSYSGGRRETQYF
>NA|TRBJ2-2|TRBV27|NA
TGTGCCAGCAGTTTAAGGGGCACCGGGGAGCTGTTTTTT
CASSLRGTGELFF
>NA|TRBJ1-3|TRBV5-1|NA
TGCGCCAGCAGCTTTGGGACCCAAGGGAACACCATATATTTT
CASSFGTQGNTIYF
>NA|TRBJ2-7|TRBV27|NA
TGTGCCAGCAGCTGGCAGGGTGGATACGAGCAGTACTTC
CASSWQGGYEQYF
>NA|TRBJ2-5|TRBV5-1|TRBD2
TGCGCCAGCAGCTGGGGGACTAGCGGGTCCCGGGAGACCCAGTACTTC
CASSWGTSGSRETQYF
>once|TRBJ2-1|TRBV5-1|NA
TGCGCCAGCATGGAGGGGGGTGTGATGAATGAGCAGTTCTTC
CASMEGGVMNEQFF
>NA|TRBJ1-4|TRBV7-2|NA
TGTGCCAGCACCCGGCAGCGGAATGAAAAACTGTTTTTT
CASTRQRNEKLFF
>few|TRBJ1-1|TRBV6-6|NA
TGTGCCAGCAGTTACCCAAGTCCCATGAACACTGAAGCTTTCTTT
CASSYPSPMNTEAFF
>NA|TRBJ2-7|TRBV15|NA
TGTGCCACCAGCAGAGATCTGGGCCAGGACGAGCAGTACTTC
CATSRDLGQDEQYF
>NA|TRBJ1-6|TRBV29-1|NA
TGCAGCGTTCGGGACGTCTGGGATTCACCCCTCCACTTT
CSVRDVWDSPLHF
>NA|TRBJ2-3|TRBV7-2|NA
TGTGCCAGCAGCTGGCGGACATCCGGAAGCACAGATACGCAGTATTTT
CASSWRTSGSTDTQYF
>NA|TRBJ2-3|TRBV5-4|NA
TGTGCCAGCAGCTTGGGTCCCCCGGGGGGCACAGATACGCAGTATTTT
CASSLGPPGGTDTQYF
>NA|TRBJ2-3|TRBV7-2|NA
TGTGCCAGCAGCTTACGCGGGACTAGCACAGATACGCAGTATTTT
CASSLRGTSTDTQYF
>NA|TRBJ1-4|TRBV4-1|NA
TGCGCCAGCAGCCCCCCGATGCGGGCTAATGAAAAACTGTTTTTT
CASSPPMRANEKLFF
>NA|TRBJ2-7|TRBV12-2|NA
TGTGCAAGTCGCTTAGCGAACAACTACGAGCAGTACTTC
CASRLANNYEQYF
>NA|TRBJ1-2|TRBV18|NA
TGTGCCAGCTCACCATCGATCTTCTCCCCAGCGTCGGGGGGCTACACCTTC
CASSPSIFSPASGGYTF
>few|TRBJ2-7|TRBV2|NA
TGTGCCAGCCAGGGGATTACCAGCTCCTACGAGCAGTACTTC
CASQGITSSYEQYF
>NA|TRBJ2-1|TRBV27|TRBD2
TGTGCCAGCAGTGTAGCGGGGGCCTACAATGAGCAGTTCTTC
CASSVAGAYNEQFF
>once|TRBJ1-6|TRBV11-3|NA
TGTGCCAGCAGCTTAGGCAGGTCGGGGTATTCACCCCTCCACTTT
CASSLGRSGYSPLHF
>NA|TRBJ2-5|TRBV29-1|NA
TGCAGCGCTAGGACAGAAGAGACCCAGTACTTC
CSARTEETQYF
>NA|TRBJ1-1|TRBV4-3|NA
TGCGCCAGCAGCCACCTGTCGGGCACTGAAGCTTTCTTT
CASSHLSGTEAFF
>NA|TRBJ2-5|TRBV10-2|TRBD2
TGCGCCAGCAGAAACGGACTAGGGTTGGAGACCCAGTACTTC
CASRNGLGLETQYF
>NA|TRBJ2-7|TRBV7-3|NA
TGTGCCAGCAGCTTAAACCCCTTAAACGAGCAGTACTTC
CASSLNPLNEQYF
>NA|TRBJ2-5|TRBV7-9|TRBD2
TGTGCCAGCAGCTTACGGGGGGATGAGACCCAGTACTTC
CASSLRGDETQYF
>NA|TRBJ2-2|TRBV9|TRBD1
TGTGCCAGCAGCGTGAGGGACAGTTTATTCACCGGGGAGCTGTTTTTT
CASSVRDSLFTGELFF
>few|TRBJ2-1|TRBV29-1|TRBD2
TGCAGCGCCGCCGGGACTAGCGGTAATGAGCAGTTCTTC
CSAAGTSGNEQFF
>NA|TRBJ2-3|TRBV5-1|TRBD1
TGCGCCAGCAGCTTGCTACAGGGGTCAGATACGCAGTATTTT
CASSLLQGSDTQYF
>NA|TRBJ1-4|TRBV7-6|TRBD1
TGTGCCAGCAGCCACAGGGGGCAAGATGAAAAACTGTTTTTT
CASSHRGQDEKLFF
>NA|TRBJ2-3|TRBV6-5|NA
TGTGCCATCAGTGTGGGAGGAGATACGCAGTATTTT
CAISVGGDTQYF
>NA|TRBJ1-1|TRBV5-6|TRBD1
TGTGCCAGCAGCTCCCGGACAGGGGTCAGAGCTTTCTTT
CASSSRTGVRAFF
>NA|TRBJ2-2|TRBV7-8|NA
TGTGCCAGCAGCTTAGGCGATTCAGGGCACGGGGAGCTGTTTTTT
CASSLGDSGHGELFF
>NA|TRBJ2-5|TRBV7-3|NA
TGTGCCAGCAGCTTAGATGCGGGAGAGACCCAGTACTTC
CASSLDAGETQYF
>NA|TRBJ2-1|TRBV10-1|TRBD1
TGCGCCAGCAGTGACCCCGGACAGGGGGACAATGAGCAGTTCTTC
CASSDPGQGDNEQFF
>NA|TRBJ1-4|TRBV10-3|NA
TGTGCCATCAGTGGCCAAGGGGGTCCTAATGAAAAACTGTTTTTT
CAISGQGGPNEKLFF
>NA|TRBJ1-2|TRBV20-1|NA
TGCAGTGCTAGTACAGGGTACGGCTACACCTTC
CSASTGYGYTF
>NA|TRBJ2-5|TRBV5-6|TRBD1
TGTGCCAGCAGCATCGACAGGGGTGAGACCCAGTACTTC
CASSIDRGETQYF
>NA|TRBJ1-6|TRBV10-2|NA
TGCGCCAGCAGCCCTGGGACAACAACTAATTCACCCCTCCACTTT
CASSPGTTTNSPLHF
>NA|TRBJ2-7|TRBV4-1|NA
TGCGCCAGCAGCCAAGATCCCGTTGGGGACGAGCAGTACTTC
CASSQDPVGDEQYF
>NA|TRBJ1-1|TRBV7-3|TRBD1
TGTGCCAGCAGCCCCGCGGGGGGACAGGGGCCTGAAGCTTTCTTT
CASSPAGGQGPEAFF
>NA|TRBJ1-4|TRBV6-5|TRBD1
TGTGCCAGCAGTTTACTCCGTACAGGGGTGAACGAAAAACTGTTTTTT
CASSLLRTGVNEKLFF
>NA|TRBJ1-2|TRBV15|NA
TGTGCCACCAGCGGACGTGGGTGGGACTATGGCTACACCTTC
CATSGRGWDYGYTF
>NA|TRBJ2-1|TRBV5-1|TRBD2
TGCGCCAGCAGCCAAACTAGCGGGGTATACAATGAGCAGTTCTTC
CASSQTSGVYNEQFF
>NA|TRBJ1-2|TRBV10-3|NA
TGTGCCATCAGTGAGTCGGCGGACGTGGGTGGCTACACCTTC
CAISESADVGGYTF
>NA|TRBJ2-3|TRBV13|TRBD2
TGTGCCAGCAGCTTAGGGCCTAGCGGGGACACAGATACGCAGTATTTT
CASSLGPSGDTDTQYF
>NA|TRBJ2-3|TRBV7-2|TRBD2
TGTGCCAGCAGCTTGACTAGCGGGGTCACAGATACGCAGTATTTT
CASSLTSGVTDTQYF